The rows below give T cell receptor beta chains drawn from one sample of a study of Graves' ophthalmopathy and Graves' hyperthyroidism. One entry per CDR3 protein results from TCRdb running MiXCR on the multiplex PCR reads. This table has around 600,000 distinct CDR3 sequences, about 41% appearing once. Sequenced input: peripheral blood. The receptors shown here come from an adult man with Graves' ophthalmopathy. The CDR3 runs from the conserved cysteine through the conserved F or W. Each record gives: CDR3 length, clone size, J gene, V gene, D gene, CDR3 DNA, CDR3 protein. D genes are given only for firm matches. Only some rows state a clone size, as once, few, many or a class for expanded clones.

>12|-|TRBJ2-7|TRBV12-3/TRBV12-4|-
TGTGCCAGCAGGAGCACGGGGTCCGAGCGGTACTTC
CASRSTGSERYF
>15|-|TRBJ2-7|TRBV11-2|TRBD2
TGTGCCAGCAGCTCCTATGGGACTAGCGGCTACGAGCAGTACTTC
CASSSYGTSGYEQYF
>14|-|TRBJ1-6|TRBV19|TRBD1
TGTGCCAGTAAGGGAGGGGGCCCTGTGTCGCCCCTCCACTTT
CASKGGGPVSPLHF
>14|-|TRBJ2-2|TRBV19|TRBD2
TGTGCCAGTAGTATGGGAGGGCCCACCGGGGAGCTGTTTTTT
CASSMGGPTGELFF
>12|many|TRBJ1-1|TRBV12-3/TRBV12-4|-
TGTGCCAGCAGTCCCCGGACGGTAGAAGCTTTCTTT
CASSPRTVEAFF
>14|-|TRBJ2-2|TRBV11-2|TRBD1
TGTGCCAGCAGTCGGACAGGGGAGACCGGGGAGCTGTTTTTT
CASSRTGETGELFF
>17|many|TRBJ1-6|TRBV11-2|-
TGTGCCAGCAGCCATCGCGCGGTAGTTTCCTATAATTCACCCCTCCACTTT
CASSHRAVVSYNSPLHF
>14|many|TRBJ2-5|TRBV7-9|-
TGTGCCAGCACCTCGGGGCAGACCCAAGAGACCCAGTACTTC
CASTSGQTQETQYF
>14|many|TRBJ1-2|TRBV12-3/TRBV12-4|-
TGTGCCAGCAGTTTAGGGGCCCTGGGCTGGGGTGCCTTCTTC
CASSLGALGWGAFF
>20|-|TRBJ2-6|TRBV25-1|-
TGTGCCAGCAGTGCTCGACCCCCGGGACCCGGTATTGAAGGGGCCAACGTCCTGACTTTC
CASSARPPGPGIEGANVLTF
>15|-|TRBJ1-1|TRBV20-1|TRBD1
TGCAGTGCCAGCAACATCGACAGGGGGAAAACTGAAGCTTTCTTT
CSASNIDRGKTEAFF
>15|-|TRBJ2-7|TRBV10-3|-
TGTGCCAGCAGTCTCTTGGCCTATGCTGCCTACGAGCAGTACTTC
CASSLLAYAAYEQYF
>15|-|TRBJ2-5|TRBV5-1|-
TGCGCCAGCAGCGAAAGTCTAGCGACACAAGAGACCCAGTACTTC
CASSESLATQETQYF
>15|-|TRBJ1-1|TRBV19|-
TGTGCCAGTAGTAAACCAGGGTTACTGAACACTGAAGCTTTCTTT
CASSKPGLLNTEAFF
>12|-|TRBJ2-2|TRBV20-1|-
TGCAGTGCTAGACTCCACCCCGGGGAGCTGTTTTTT
CSARLHPGELFF
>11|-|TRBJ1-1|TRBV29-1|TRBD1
TGCAGCCGGGGACAGGCGACCGAAGCTTTCTTT
CSRGQATEAFF
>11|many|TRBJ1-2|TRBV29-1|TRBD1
TGCAGCGCCTGGACAGGGGAAGGCTACACCTTC
CSAWTGEGYTF